This entry concerns a single TCR beta chain. This specimen comes from a study of T-cell reconstitution after alpha-beta-depleted transplantation in children. The CDR3 spans 13 residues. V shed 4 bases and J shed 4 bases, with 11 bases lying between them. CDR1 and CDR2 from the germline V gene are SQVTM and ANQGSEA. This sample's TCRbeta library carried unique molecular identifier barcodes. From the PCR reads, TCRdb called clonotypes with MiXCR, one entry per CDR3 protein. The sample carries approximately 510,000 distinct CDR3 sequences, around 17% recorded once. This chain links TRBV29-1 with TRBJ2-1, with a possible D match to TRBD2 (6 bases). The sample here was PBMCs from the stem cell graft donor, taken from the stem cell graft. This TCR was sampled from a human donor who donated a stem cell graft to a child with acute lymphoblastic leukemia. The CDR3 loop reads CSVAGGMYNEQFF. For the CDR3, the DNA is TGCAGCGTTGCCGGCGGGATGTACAATGAGCAGTTCTTC.